This T cell receptor beta chain appears in the sequencing data of a study of cytomegalovirus exposure and HLA in healthy donors. Points from the study as a whole: By HLA locus, TCR association rates varied in a later analysis, with DRB1 showing the most and HLA-C the fewest. Some public TCRs appeared in many individuals, while most sequences were rare. Previous analysis showed most TCR beta V segments were productive about 87% or about 30% of the time.

In regard to this clone: The antigen is not known.

It was with 60 Vbeta and 13 Jbeta primers that the PCR ran. TCRdb's table, derived via immunoSEQ multiplex PCR, lists solely in-frame clones and lacks some. The data contain some 160,000 clones, 80% of them singletons. The sample was PBMCs. The clonotype originates from a male donor in good health and CMV-seronegative.

CDR3 sequence reads: CASSPRGGLLYIQYF. CDR3 sequence (DNA): TGTGCCAGTAGTCCGCGGGGGGGCCTTTTATACATTCAGTACTTC. The rearrangement uses TRBV19 and TRBJ2-4; 9 positions match TRBD2. V was pared by 5 bases and J by 8 bases, with 10 bases of the junction left unmatched. This CDR3 contains 15 residues. Germline V CDR1 and CDR2: LNHDA, SQIVND (reference sequence).